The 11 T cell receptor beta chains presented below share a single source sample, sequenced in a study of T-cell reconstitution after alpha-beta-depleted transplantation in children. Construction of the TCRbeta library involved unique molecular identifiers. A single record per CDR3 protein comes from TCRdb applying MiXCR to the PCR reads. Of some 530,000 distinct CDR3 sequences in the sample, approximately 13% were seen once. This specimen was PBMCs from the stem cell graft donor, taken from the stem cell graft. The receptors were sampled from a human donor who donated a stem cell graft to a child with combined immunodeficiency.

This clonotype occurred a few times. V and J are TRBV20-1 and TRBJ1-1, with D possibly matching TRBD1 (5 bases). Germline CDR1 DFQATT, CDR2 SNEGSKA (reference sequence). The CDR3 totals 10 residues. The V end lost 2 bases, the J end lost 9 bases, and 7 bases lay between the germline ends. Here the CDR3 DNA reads TGCAGTGCTAGACGGACACAAGCTTTCTTT. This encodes CSARRTQAFF.

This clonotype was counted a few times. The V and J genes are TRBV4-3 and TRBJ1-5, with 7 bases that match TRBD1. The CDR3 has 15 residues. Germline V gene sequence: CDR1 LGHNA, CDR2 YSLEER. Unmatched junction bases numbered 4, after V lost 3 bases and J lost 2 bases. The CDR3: CASSHVGQGNQPQHF. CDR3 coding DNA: TGCGCCAGCAGCCACGTTGGACAGGGCAATCAGCCCCAGCATTTT.

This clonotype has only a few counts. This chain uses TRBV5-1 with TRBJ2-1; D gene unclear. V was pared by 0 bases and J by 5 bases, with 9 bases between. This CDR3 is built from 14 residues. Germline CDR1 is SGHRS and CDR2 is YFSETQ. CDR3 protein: CASSLAWRNNEQFF. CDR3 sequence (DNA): TGCGCCAGCAGCTTGGCCTGGCGGAACAATGAGCAGTTCTTC.

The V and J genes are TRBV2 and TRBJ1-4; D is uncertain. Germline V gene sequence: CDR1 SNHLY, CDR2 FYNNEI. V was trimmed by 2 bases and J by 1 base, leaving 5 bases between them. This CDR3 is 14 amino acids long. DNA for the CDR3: TGTGCCAGCAGTGAATGGAGAACTAATGAAAAACTGTTTTTT. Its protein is CASSEWRTNEKLFF.

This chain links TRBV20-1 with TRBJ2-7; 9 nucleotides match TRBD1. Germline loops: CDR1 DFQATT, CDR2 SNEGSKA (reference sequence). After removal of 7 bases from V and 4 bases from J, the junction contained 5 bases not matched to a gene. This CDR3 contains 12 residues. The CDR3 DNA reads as TGCAGTGGAGGACAGGGGTCTTACGAGCAGTACTTC. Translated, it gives CSGGQGSYEQYF.

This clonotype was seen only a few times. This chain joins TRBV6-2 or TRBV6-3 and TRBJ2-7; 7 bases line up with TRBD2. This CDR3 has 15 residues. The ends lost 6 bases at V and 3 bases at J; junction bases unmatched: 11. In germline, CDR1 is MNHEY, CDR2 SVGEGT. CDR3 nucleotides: TGTGCCAGCAGCCCCCCCCCGGGACTACGCTACGAGCAGTACTTC. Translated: CASSPPPGLRYEQYF.

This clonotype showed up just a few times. The CDR3 nucleotides read TGTGCCAGCAGGAAACAGGGGGTGGAGACCCAGTACTTC. This encodes CASRKQGVETQYF. The chain is built from TRBV12-3 or TRBV12-4 and TRBJ2-5; 8 nucleotides match TRBD1. This CDR3 has 13 residues. Losses at the gene ends were 6 bases for V and 5 bases for J; bases not matched to a gene: 5.

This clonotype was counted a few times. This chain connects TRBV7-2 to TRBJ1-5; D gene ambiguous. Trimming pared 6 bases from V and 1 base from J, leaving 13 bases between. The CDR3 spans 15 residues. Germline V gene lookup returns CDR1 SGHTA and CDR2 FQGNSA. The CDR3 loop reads CASSTILSSNQPQHF. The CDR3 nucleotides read TGTGCCAGCAGTACAATATTGTCAAGCAATCAGCCCCAGCATTTT.

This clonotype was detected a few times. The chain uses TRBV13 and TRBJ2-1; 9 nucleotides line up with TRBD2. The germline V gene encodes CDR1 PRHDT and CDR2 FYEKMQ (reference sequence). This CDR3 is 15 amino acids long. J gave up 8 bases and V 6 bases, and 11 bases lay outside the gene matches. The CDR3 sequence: CASRRAGGSRDEQFF. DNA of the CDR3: TGTGCCAGCAGACGAGCGGGAGGCTCCCGTGATGAGCAGTTCTTC.

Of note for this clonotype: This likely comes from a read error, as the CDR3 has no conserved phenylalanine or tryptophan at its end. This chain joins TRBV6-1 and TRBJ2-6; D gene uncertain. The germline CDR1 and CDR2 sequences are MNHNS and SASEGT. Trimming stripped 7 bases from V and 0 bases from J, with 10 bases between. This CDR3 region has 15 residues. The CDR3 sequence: CASTIEFSGANVLTY. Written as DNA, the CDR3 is TGTGCCAGCACCATTGAGTTCTCTGGGGCCAACGTCCTGACTTAC.

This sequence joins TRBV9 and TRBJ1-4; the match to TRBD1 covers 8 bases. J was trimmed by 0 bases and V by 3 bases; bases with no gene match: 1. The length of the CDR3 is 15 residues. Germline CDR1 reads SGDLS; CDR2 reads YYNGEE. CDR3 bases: TGTGCCAGCAGCGGACAGGGGACAACTAATGAAAAACTGTTTTTT. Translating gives CASSGQGTTNEKLFF. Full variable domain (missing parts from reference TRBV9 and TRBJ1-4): DSGVTQTPKHLITATGQRVTLRCSPRSGDLSVYWYQQSLDQGLQFLIQYYNGEERAKGNILERFSAQQFPDLHSELNLSSLELGDSALYFCASSGQGTTNEKLFFGSGTQLSVL.